The 21 T cell receptor beta chains presented below share a single source sample, sequenced in a study of cytotoxic CD8 clonotypes in ibrutinib-treated CLL. Measured with immunoSEQ multiplex PCR; TCRdb has only the in-frame clones, and not every one. The sample includes fewer than 400,000 clones, over 60% of them seen just once. Sample: PBMCs, taken after 36 months of ibrutinib treatment. The origin of the receptors is a human donor with chronic lymphocytic leukemia.

This clone appeared a few times. The chain carries TRBV5-1 and TRBJ2-3; TRBD2 agrees at 7 bases. With V trimmed by 1 base and J by 2 bases, 7 bases remained unmatched. CDR1 SGHRS and CDR2 YFSETQ come from the germline V gene. The CDR3 loop spans 16 amino acids. The CDR3 sequence: CASSLPDLAATDTQYF. For the CDR3, the DNA is TGCGCCAGCAGCTTGCCCGATCTAGCGGCCACAGATACGCAGTATTTT.

This clone was seen more than once but under ten times. V and J are TRBV6-5 and TRBJ2-1; a possible D gene is TRBD2 (5 bases). The CDR3 is 12 residues long. V was trimmed by 5 bases and J by 9 bases, leaving 11 bases between them. Germline-derived CDR1 and CDR2 are MNHEY and SVGAGI. CDR3 region: CASSPSGGEQFF. The CDR3, as DNA: TGTGCCAGCAGTCCGAGTGGAGGTGAGCAGTTCTTC.

This clone has just a few counts. This sequence joins TRBV4-1 and TRBJ1-1; 9 nucleotides line up with TRBD1. The CDR3 is 16 residues long. Germline CDR1 is MGHRA and CDR2 is YSYEKL. With 3 bases clipped from V and 5 bases from J, the junction kept 10 bases outside the gene matches. In DNA, the CDR3 is TGCGCCAGCAGCCATCCTACAGGGGGCGAAAGGACTGAAGCTTTCTTT. Amino acid sequence: CASSHPTGGERTEAFF.

The V gene is TRBV4-2, the J gene TRBJ2-1; 13 bases agree with TRBD2. The CDR3 spans 15 residues. CDR1 is LGHNA, CDR2 YNFKEQ, per germline. The V gene end was trimmed by 4 bases and the J gene end by 8 bases; junction bases not matched to a gene: 5. The CDR3 here is CASSPRTSGGYEQFF. The CDR3 region has the DNA TGTGCCAGCAGCCCGAGGACTAGCGGGGGTTATGAGCAGTTCTTC.

The chain links TRBV7-8 to TRBJ1-2, with D perhaps matching TRBD1 (6 bases). Trimming removed 2 bases from V and 3 bases from J, with 13 bases in between. Germline CDR1 and CDR2: SGHVS and FQNEAQ. The CDR3 has 15 residues. The CDR3 protein is CASSLNVGTHYGYTF. In nucleotides, the CDR3 is TGTGCCAGCAGCTTAAATGTCGGGACACACTATGGCTACACCTTC.

This sequence joins TRBV14 and TRBJ2-2; D remains ambiguous. Trimming took off 4 bases at V and 6 bases at J, with 12 bases between the two ends. The CDR3 runs 14 residues. Germline loops: CDR1 SGHDN, CDR2 FVKESK. CDR3 protein: CASSRGPYSGELFF. The CDR3 DNA reads as TGTGCCAGCAGCCGGGGTCCCTATTCCGGGGAGCTGTTTTTT.

The chain is built from TRBV4-2 and TRBJ2-5; 8 positions agree with TRBD1. CDR1 and CDR2 from the germline V gene are LGHNA and YNFKEQ. The CDR3 totals 14 residues. The trim removed 5 bases at V and 4 bases at J, leaving 6 bases unmatched. CDR3 residues: CASSDPTGVETQYF. The CDR3 nucleotides read TGTGCCAGCAGCGATCCGACAGGGGTAGAGACCCAGTACTTC.

This clone was seen once. The V and J genes are TRBV7-6 and TRBJ2-2; TRBD2 aligns across 8 bases. CDR1 is SGHVS and CDR2 is FNYEAQ in the germline V gene. V lost 3 bases, J lost 4 bases, and 7 bases stayed unmatched. The CDR3 spans 16 residues. In DNA form, the CDR3 reads TGTGCCAGCAGCTTCACGGGACTAGTATCCACCGGGGAGCTGTTTTTT. Amino acid sequence: CASSFTGLVSTGELFF.

The V gene is TRBV1, the J gene TRBJ2-7; no check of the table's D call, TRBD1, against the DNA was made. TRBV1 is flagged as a pseudogene. The CDR3 consists of 15 residues. The CDR3 region is CTSRRRQGETYEQYF. CDR3 in DNA: TGCACCAGCAGACGAAGACAGGGGGAAACCTACGAGCAGTACTTC.

This chain uses TRBV19 with TRBJ2-7; no clear D. From germline, CDR1 is LNHDA and CDR2 SQIVND (reference sequence). The CDR3 consists of 13 residues. V was shortened by 3 bases and J by 4 bases, with 10 bases between the two germline ends. CDR3 in DNA: TGTGCCAGTAGTATTTCTGTCGGTTACGAGCAGTACTTC. Translated: CASSISVGYEQYF.

Of note for this clone: Distinct nucleotide sequences in the sample also encode this CDR3. The chain carries TRBV2 and TRBJ2-5; tentative D call: TRBD2 (7 bases). Trimming took off 8 bases at V and 5 bases at J, with 15 bases between the two ends. From germline, CDR1 is SNHLY and CDR2 FYNNEI. The CDR3 extends over 13 amino acids. The CDR3 is CASGSGGRETQYF. The DNA for the CDR3 is TGTGCCAGCGGGTCCGGGGGGCGGGAGACCCAGTACTTC.

The genes are TRBV13 and TRBJ2-1, with D perhaps assigned TRBD1 or TRBD2 (5 bases each). CDR3 length: 11 residues. The V end lost 6 bases, the J end lost 5 bases, and 5 bases lay between the germline ends. Germline V gene sequence: CDR1 PRHDT, CDR2 FYEKMQ (reference sequence). The CDR3 is CASRGDNEQFF. CDR3 nucleotides: TGTGCCAGCAGGGGGGACAATGAGCAGTTCTTC. The full variable domain, rest sourced from reference TRBV13 and TRBJ2-1, is AAGVIQSPRHLIKEKRETATLKCYPIPRHDTVYWYQQGPGQDPQFLISFYEKMQSDKGSIPDRFSAQQFSDYHSELNMSSLELGDSALYFCASRGDNEQFFGPGTRLTVL.

This sequence joins TRBV25-1 and TRBJ2-1; D gene unclear. Germline-derived CDR1 and CDR2 are MGHDK and SYGVNS. The CDR3 sequence is 12 residues long. With 1 base removed from V and 6 bases from J, the gap between germline ends came to 4 bases. The CDR3 reads CASSESLNEQFF. The CDR3 bases are TGTGCCAGCAGTGAATCCCTCAATGAGCAGTTCTTC.

The J gene is TRBJ2-7, the V gene TRBV5-1; 8 bases align to TRBD1. Germline values: CDR1 SGHRS, CDR2 YFSETQ. Trimming removed 4 bases from V and 3 bases from J; junction bases left unmatched: 12. CDR3 length equals 16 residues. The CDR3 nucleotides read TGCGCCAGCAGCCGTTATAAGACAGGGGACCGCTACGAGCAGTACTTC. It translates to CASSRYKTGDRYEQYF.

J is TRBJ2-7 and V is TRBV18; D assignment may be TRBD1 or TRBD2 (5 bases each). This CDR3 is 13 amino acids long. V gave up 2 bases and J gave up 3 bases, with 8 bases separating them. CDR1 is KGHSH and CDR2 is LQKENI in the germline V gene. The CDR3 loop reads CASSPGDRYEQYF. The DNA for the CDR3 is TGTGCCAGCTCACCAGGGGACCGCTACGAGCAGTACTTC.

This chain connects TRBV7-2 to TRBJ2-7; tentative D call: TRBD2 (6 bases). Germline V gives CDR1 SGHTA, CDR2 FQGNSA. Trimming removed 3 bases from V and 0 bases from J, with 9 bases in between. The CDR3 is 14 residues long. CDR3 in DNA: TGTGCCAGCAGCTTTTTCGGGGGCTCCTACGAGCAGTACTTC. The encoded protein is CASSFFGGSYEQYF.

This clone was seen once. The chain recombines TRBV7-2 with TRBJ2-7; weak D call: TRBD2 (5 bases). The germline gives CDR1 SGHTA, CDR2 FQGNSA. This CDR3 spans 13 amino acids. Trimming removed 6 bases from V and 6 bases from J, with 15 bases in between. The CDR3, as DNA: TGTGCCAGCAGGCTAGCTTCTGAGGGCGAGCAGTACTTC. Translation gives CASRLASEGEQYF.

The chain couples TRBV29-1 to TRBJ2-2; the match to TRBD2 covers 11 bases. The ends lost 4 bases at V and 0 bases at J; junction bases unmatched: 7. This CDR3 has 17 amino acids. Germline assignment: CDR1 SQVTM and CDR2 ANQGSEA. CDR3 region: CSVVTSGGPPNTGELFF. The CDR3 nucleotides are TGCAGCGTTGTTACTAGCGGGGGCCCCCCGAACACCGGGGAGCTGTTTTTT.

This chain joins TRBV5-5 and TRBJ2-2, with a tentative D call TRBD2 (6 bases). The ends were cut back, 4 bases at V and 0 bases at J, with 10 bases in the middle. This CDR3 has 15 amino acids. Germline V gene lookup returns CDR1 SGHKS and CDR2 YYEKEE (reference sequence). CDR3 protein: CASSPLATNTGELFF. Here the CDR3 DNA reads TGTGCCAGCAGCCCGCTAGCGACGAACACCGGGGAGCTGTTTTTT.

The chain recombines TRBV14 with TRBJ2-3; no firm D call. CDR1 is SGHDN and CDR2 is FVKESK in the germline V gene. Trimming took off 6 bases at V and 1 base at J, with 8 bases between the two ends. The CDR3 has 13 residues. CDR3 loop: CASRALGTDTQYF. In nucleotides, the CDR3 is TGTGCCAGCAGGGCTTTGGGCACAGATACGCAGTATTTT. The full variable domain, its missing parts supplied by reference TRBV14 and TRBJ2-3, is EAGVTQFPSHSVIEKGQTVTLRCDPISGHDNLYWYRRVMGKEIKFLLHFVKESKQDESGMPNNRFLAERTGGTYSTLKVQPAELEDSGVYFCASRALGTDTQYFGPGTRLTVL.

The CDR3 nucleotides read TGCGCCAGCAGCTTCGCTGGTGGGGCCAACGTCCTGACTTTC. Translation gives CASSFAGGANVLTF. The chain combines TRBV5-1 with TRBJ2-6; D gene unclear. CDR3 length: 14 amino acids. Germline V CDR1 and CDR2: SGHRS, YFSETQ. V was trimmed by 2 bases and J by 3 bases, leaving 6 bases between them.